The 6 T cell receptor beta chains reported below all come from one sample, sequenced in a study of blood T cell repertoires in COVID-19. Sequencing used immunoSEQ multiplex PCR; TCRdb keeps in-frame clones, though not all of them. The sample holds around 210,000 clones, 75% to 85% seen once. Specimen: peripheral blood. The receptors were gathered from a man aged 50-60 years with COVID-19, enrolled during active disease.

This chain links TRBV4-2 with TRBJ1-5; TRBD1 agrees at 9 bases. The CDR3 extends over 15 amino acids. Trimming removed 4 bases from V and 1 base from J; junction bases left unmatched: 2. CDR1 and CDR2 (germline): LGHNA, YNFKEQ. The DNA of the CDR3 is TGTGCCAGCAGCCGGGACAGGGCAAGCAATCAGCCCCAGCATTTT. Translated: CASSRDRASNQPQHF.

The V gene is TRBV2, the J gene TRBJ1-5; tentative D call: TRBD1 (6 bases). CDR1 SNHLY and CDR2 FYNNEI come from the germline V gene. This CDR3 has 17 residues. The V end was cut by 6 bases, the J end by 2 bases, with 20 bases between. The CDR3 region has the DNA TGTGCCAGCAGCCTTCAACAGGGTATTGCGGGCAATCAGCCCCAGCATTTT. Its protein is CASSLQQGIAGNQPQHF.

The CDR3 loop is CASSAVETGTYEQYF. In DNA form, the CDR3 reads TGTGCCAGCAGCGCCGTTGAGACTGGAACCTACGAGCAGTACTTC. The rearrangement uses TRBV4-2 and TRBJ2-7; no definite D call. Trimming shortened V by 5 bases and J by 2 bases, and 16 bases separated the two germline ends. The CDR3 runs to 15 residues. Germline loops: CDR1 LGHNA, CDR2 YNFKEQ.

This clone was seen a handful of times. The rearrangement uses TRBV9 and TRBJ2-5, with D tentatively TRBD2 (6 bases). Germline V gene lookup returns CDR1 SGDLS and CDR2 YYNGEE. V was shortened by 4 bases and J by 0 bases, with 10 bases between the two germline ends. This CDR3 is built from 14 residues. The CDR3 region has the DNA TGTGCCAGCAGCCCCCGGGGGAACCAAGAGACCCAGTACTTC. It encodes CASSPRGNQETQYF.

The chain has TRBV29-1 and TRBJ2-3; no clear D. The CDR3 loop spans 14 amino acids. V shed 5 bases and J shed 1 base, with 13 bases lying between them. CDR1 is SQVTM and CDR2 is ANQGSEA in the germline V gene. DNA of the CDR3: TGCAGCGTTAACATAGGCGCGGGCACAGATACGCAGTATTTT. It specifies CSVNIGAGTDTQYF.

This clone was observed once. V is TRBV27 and J is TRBJ1-5; 7 nucleotides align to TRBD1. The CDR3 contains 18 residues. Unmatched junction bases numbered 16, after V lost 2 bases and J lost 6 bases. Looked up from germline, CDR1 is MNHEY and CDR2 is SMNVEV (reference sequence). CDR3 nucleotide sequence: TGTGCCAGCAGTTTACTGTACAGGGGCCGGGGCAAGGGTCAGCCCCAGCATTTT. It encodes CASSLLYRGRGKGQPQHF.